This passage covers 13 T cell receptor beta chains from one sample sequenced in a study of vaccination effects on CD4 cells after COVID-19 (dated by TCRdb to 2022 to 2024). What these receptors recognize is not known. The library was obtained by the immunoSEQ multiplex PCR assay. The table was pulled from immuneACCESS by TCRdb, which kept in-frame rearrangements only. Such tables lose some clones; where checked, under half of the loss comes from unresolved V genes, and the rest has no known cause. Here the sample has more than 40,000 clones; about 80% occur a single time. 11% of the sample belongs to the ten largest clones. To identify antigen-specific CD4+ T cell clonotypes by their expansion, the ViraFEST assay first stimulated PBMC with viral peptide pools and then applied TCR sequencing. After around ten days of culture, CD4+ T cells were isolated with the EasySep CD4+ T cell isolation kit. Negative nucleocapsid antibody results before and after vaccination confirmed that the healthy vaccine recipients had no prior SARS-CoV-2 infection.

The starting material was CD4+ T cells from PBMCs cultured with SARS-CoV-2 spike peptides, obtained before COVID-19 vaccination. Sample cell subset or site, as interpreted from the label and publication: SARS-CoV-2 spike overlapping peptide pool stimulation. These receptors all come from a human donor who received a COVID-19 vaccine.

The V gene is TRBV28, the J gene TRBJ2-7; perhaps TRBD2 as D (7 bases). The CDR3 sequence is 14 residues long. The V gene's germline CDR1 is MDHEN and CDR2 SYDVKM. Trimming removed 3 bases from V and 2 bases from J, with 11 bases in between. This CDR3 is CASSLRGLTYEQYV. The CDR3 DNA reads as TGTGCCAGCAGTTTGCGGGGGCTAACCTACGAGCAGTACGTC.

The V and J genes are TRBV2 and TRBJ2-3; 7 bases are a match to TRBD1. With 2 bases clipped from V and 6 bases from J, the junction kept 8 bases outside the gene matches. CDR3 length: 15 amino acids. Germline CDR1 and CDR2: SNHLY and FYNNEI. DNA of the CDR3: TGTGCCAGCAGTGAACGGACAGGACCTGAGGATACGCAGTATTTT. Residues: CASSERTGPEDTQYF.

This clone was counted only a few times. J is TRBJ2-7 and V is TRBV19, with 7 bases identical to TRBD2. Germline assignment: CDR1 LNHDA and CDR2 SQIVND (reference sequence). Trimming cost V 6 bases and J 2 bases; bases outside gene matches: 4. The CDR3 covers 13 residues. The CDR3 DNA reads TGTGCCAGTAGCCGGGGGGAAACCTACGAGCAGTACGTC. It yields the protein CASSRGETYEQYV.

The chain carries TRBV3-1 (or the pseudogene TRBV3-2) and TRBJ1-3; 7 positions match TRBD1. Germline lookup yields CDR1 LGHDT and CDR2 YNNKEL (reference sequence). Trimming at V came to 5 bases and at J to 2 bases, leaving 3 bases not matched to a gene. The CDR3 contains 14 residues. The CDR3 DNA reads as TGTGCCAGCAGCACCAGGGGGGCTGGAAACACCATATATTTT. Its protein is CASSTRGAGNTIYF.

The V and J genes are TRBV27 and TRBJ2-1; 8 bases agree with TRBD2. J gave up 3 bases and V 8 bases, and 9 bases lay outside the gene matches. The CDR3 covers 15 residues. Germline loops: CDR1 MNHEY, CDR2 SMNVEV (reference sequence). CDR3 nucleotide sequence: TGTGCCAGCCGGCGGGGCGGGGGGCTCTACAATGAGCAGTTCTTC. Translating it yields CASRRGGGLYNEQFF.

J is TRBJ2-2 and V is TRBV4-3; D is unclear. Per the germline V gene, CDR1 is LGHNA and CDR2 is YSLEER. CDR3 size: 14 residues. V shed 0 bases and J shed 4 bases, with 6 bases lying between them. CDR3 bases: TGCGCCAGCAGCCAAGATGCGATCACCGGGGAGCTGTTTTTT. Translating gives CASSQDAITGELFF.

The chain links TRBV10-1 to TRBJ1-6; 7 bases are a match to TRBD1. The ends lost 6 bases at V and 7 bases at J; junction bases unmatched: 6. The CDR3 is 14 amino acids. CDR1 is WNHNN and CDR2 is SYGVQD in the germline V gene (reference sequence). CDR3 amino acids: CASRDGTANSPLHF. CDR3 in DNA: TGCGCCAGCAGGGACGGGACAGCCAATTCACCCCTCCACTTT.

The chain recombines TRBV6-6 with TRBJ2-3, with TRBD2 matching 11 bases. This CDR3 has 17 amino acids. After removal of 7 bases from V and 0 bases from J, the junction contained 9 bases not matched to a gene. In germline, CDR1 is MNHNY, CDR2 SVGAGI (reference sequence). The CDR3 here is CASTRPRLAGSTDTQYF. CDR3 bases: TGTGCCAGCACTCGCCCCCGACTAGCGGGAAGCACAGATACGCAGTATTTT.

This clone has only a few counts. The J gene is TRBJ1-3, the V gene TRBV7-2, with no clear D. Looked up from germline, CDR1 is SGHTA and CDR2 is FQGNSA. CDR3 length: 16 amino acids. The V gene lost 4 bases and the J gene lost 2 bases, with 15 bases spanning the gap. CDR3 sequence: CASSSQTLAAGNTIYF. CDR3 coding DNA: TGTGCCAGCAGCTCCCAGACACTGGCTGCTGGAAACACCATATATTTT.

The rearrangement links TRBV2 to TRBJ1-4; D is perhaps TRBD1 (5 bases). V lost 7 bases and J 7 bases, leaving 16 bases between the germline ends. The CDR3 spans 14 residues. Germline V gives CDR1 SNHLY, CDR2 FYNNEI. CDR3 residues: CASKIGQGGEKLFF. The CDR3 DNA sequence: TGTGCCAGCAAAATCGGGCAGGGTGGTGAAAAACTGTTTTTT.

This clone was counted a few times. This rearrangement joins TRBV10-3 to TRBJ1-5; weak D call: TRBD1 (6 bases). The CDR3 has 16 amino acids. CDR1 ENHRY and CDR2 SYGVKD come from the germline V gene. V was cut by 2 bases and J by 2 bases, with 13 bases left in between. CDR3 DNA sequence: TGTGCCATCAGTGAGAGTTTACAGGGTGGCAATCAGCCCCAGCATTTT. Translation gives CAISESLQGGNQPQHF.

The rearrangement links TRBV4-3 to TRBJ2-5, with 10 bases aligning to TRBD2. The ends lost 2 bases at V and 1 base at J; junction bases unmatched: 10. From germline, CDR1 is LGHNA and CDR2 YSLEER. The CDR3 extends over 18 amino acids. CDR3 nucleotides: TGCGCCAGCAGCCAATCCCGAGCGGCTAGCGGGGGCCAAGAGACCCAGTACTTC. This gives the protein CASSQSRAASGGQETQYF.

The V and J genes are TRBV24-1 and TRBJ1-5, with D uncertain. Trimming stripped 2 bases from V and 0 bases from J, with 10 bases between. Germline V gives CDR1 KGHDR, CDR2 SFDVKD. The CDR3 runs to 16 residues. CDR3 in DNA: TGTGCCACCAGTGATTCTGCCTCCTATAGCAATCAGCCCCAGCATTTT. Its translation is CATSDSASYSNQPQHF.